A single T cell receptor (beta chain) is shown here with its context. These data originate in a study of cytomegalovirus exposure and HLA in healthy donors. It was with 60 Vbeta and 13 Jbeta primers that the PCR ran. Some clones are missing from TCRdb's copy, which holds only in-frame ones; the method was immunoSEQ multiplex PCR. The sample shows over 150,000 clones, 81% of them seen only once. Losses at the gene ends were 2 bases for V and 6 bases for J; bases not matched to a gene: 11. Germline V gives CDR1 SGHVS, CDR2 FNYEAQ. The CDR3 sequence is 17 residues long. The clonotype was recovered from a woman in her fifties or sixties in good health and CMV-seronegative. The sequenced sample consisted of PBMCs. This sequence joins TRBV7-6 and TRBJ1-3; 9 nucleotides agree with TRBD1. DNA of the CDR3: TGTGCCAGCAGCTTAAAGTCTGCTCGGACAGGGGTAAACACCATATATTTT. Translating gives CASSLKSARTGVNTIYF. The variable domain in full, with the rest retrieved from reference TRBV7-6 and TRBJ1-3, is GAGVSQSPRYKVTKRGQDVALRCDPISGHVSLYWYRQALGQGPEFLTYFNYEAQQDKSGLPNDRFSAERPEGSISTLTIQRTEQRDSAMYRCASSLKSARTGVNTIYFGEGSWLTVV.